This TCR beta chain was retrieved from a study of blood T cell repertoires in COVID-19. Study-wide context: The United States, Italy and Spain provided the acute and convalescent COVID-19 samples. In each case, the material was cDNA or gDNA derived from T cells, B-cell-depleted T cells, or PBMCs.

Seattle patients were enrolled while actively infected and followed longitudinally. J was trimmed by 6 bases and V by 1 base; bases with no gene match: 9. CDR1 is SGHAT and CDR2 is FQNNGV in the germline V gene. The CDR3 has 16 residues. Measured with immunoSEQ multiplex PCR; TCRdb has only the in-frame clones, and not every one. The repertoire consists of 430,000 or so clones, with 85% to 90% occurring once and the leading ten covering 0.7% to 0.85%. The clonotype was recovered from a man younger than 35 with COVID-19, enrolled during active disease. V usage is TRBV11-2 and J usage is TRBJ2-1; 7 bases are a match to TRBD2. The sequencing sample was made of peripheral blood. The CDR3 sequence: CASSLAGRERANEQFF. In DNA, the CDR3 is TGTGCCAGCAGCTTAGCCGGGCGGGAGAGGGCCAATGAGCAGTTCTTC.